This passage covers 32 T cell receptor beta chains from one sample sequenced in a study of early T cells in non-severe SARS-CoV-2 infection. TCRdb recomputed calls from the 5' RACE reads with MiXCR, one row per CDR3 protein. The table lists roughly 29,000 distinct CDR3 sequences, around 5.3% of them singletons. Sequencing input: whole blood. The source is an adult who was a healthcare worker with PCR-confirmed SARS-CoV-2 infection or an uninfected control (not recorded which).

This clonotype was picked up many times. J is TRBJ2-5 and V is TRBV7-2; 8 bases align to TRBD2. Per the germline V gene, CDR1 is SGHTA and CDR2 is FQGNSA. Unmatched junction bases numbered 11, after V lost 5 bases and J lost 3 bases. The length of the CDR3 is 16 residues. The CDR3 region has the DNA TGTGCCAGCAGCCCATCAATTACTAGCGGCAAAGAGACCCAGTACTTC. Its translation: CASSPSITSGKETQYF.

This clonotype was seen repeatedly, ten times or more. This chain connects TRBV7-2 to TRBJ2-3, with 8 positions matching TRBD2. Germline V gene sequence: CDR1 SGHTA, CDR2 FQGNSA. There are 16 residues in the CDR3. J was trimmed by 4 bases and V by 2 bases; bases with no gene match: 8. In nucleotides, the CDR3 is TGTGCCAGCAGCTTAAGAGCGGGAGAGGGACCAGATACGCAGTATTTT. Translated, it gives CASSLRAGEGPDTQYF. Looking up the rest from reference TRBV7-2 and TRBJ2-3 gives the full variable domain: GAGVSQSPSNKVTEKGKDVELRCDPISGHTALYWYRQSLGQGLEFLIYFQGNSAPDKSGLPSDRFSAERTGGSVSTLTIQRTQQEDSAVYLCASSLRAGEGPDTQYFGPGTRLTVL.

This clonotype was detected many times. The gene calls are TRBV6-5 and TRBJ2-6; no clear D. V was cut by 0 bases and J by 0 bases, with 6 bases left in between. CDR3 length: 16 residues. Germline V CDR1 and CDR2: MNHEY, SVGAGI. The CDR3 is CASSYSWSSGANVLTF. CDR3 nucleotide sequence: TGTGCCAGCAGTTACTCGTGGAGCTCTGGGGCCAACGTCCTGACTTTC.

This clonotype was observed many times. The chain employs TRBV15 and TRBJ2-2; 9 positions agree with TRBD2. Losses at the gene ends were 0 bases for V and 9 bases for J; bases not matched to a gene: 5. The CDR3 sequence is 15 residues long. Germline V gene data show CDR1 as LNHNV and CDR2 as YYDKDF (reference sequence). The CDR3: CATSRERSGGRELFF. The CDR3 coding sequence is TGTGCCACCAGCAGAGAACGTAGCGGGGGAAGGGAGCTGTTTTTT. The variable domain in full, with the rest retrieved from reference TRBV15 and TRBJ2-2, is DAMVIQNPRYQVTQFGKPVTLSCSQTLNHNVMYWYQQKSSQAPKLLFHYYDKDFNNEADTPDNFQSRRPNTSFCFLDIRSPGLGDTAMYLCATSRERSGGRELFFGEGSRLTVL.

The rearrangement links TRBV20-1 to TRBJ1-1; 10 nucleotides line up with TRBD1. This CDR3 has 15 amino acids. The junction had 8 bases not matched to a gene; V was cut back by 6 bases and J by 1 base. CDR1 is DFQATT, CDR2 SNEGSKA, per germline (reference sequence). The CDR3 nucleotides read TGCAGTGCAACACTATGGGACAGGGGGAACACTGAAGCTTTCTTT. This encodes CSATLWDRGNTEAFF.

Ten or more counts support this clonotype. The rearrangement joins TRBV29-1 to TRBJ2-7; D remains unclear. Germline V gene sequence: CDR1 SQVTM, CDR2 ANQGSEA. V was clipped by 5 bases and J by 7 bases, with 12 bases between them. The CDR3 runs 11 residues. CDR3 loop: CSVISAGEQYF. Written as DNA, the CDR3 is TGCAGCGTTATATCGGCAGGAGAGCAGTACTTC.

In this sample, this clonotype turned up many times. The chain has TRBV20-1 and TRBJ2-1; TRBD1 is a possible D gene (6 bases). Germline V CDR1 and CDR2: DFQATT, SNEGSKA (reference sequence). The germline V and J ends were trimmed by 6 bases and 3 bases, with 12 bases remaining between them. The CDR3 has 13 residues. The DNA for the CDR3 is TGCAGTGCCCAGACAGGTTACTACAATGAGCAGTTCTTC. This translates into CSAQTGYYNEQFF.

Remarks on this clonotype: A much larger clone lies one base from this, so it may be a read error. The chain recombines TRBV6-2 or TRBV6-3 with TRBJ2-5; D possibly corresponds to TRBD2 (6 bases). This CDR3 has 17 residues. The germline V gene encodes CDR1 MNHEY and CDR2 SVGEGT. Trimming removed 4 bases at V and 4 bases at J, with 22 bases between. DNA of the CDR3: TGTGCCAGCAGTTGGGACGGACTCGGGGAGGCCTTAGAGACCCAGTACTTC. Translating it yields CASSWDGLGEALETQYF.

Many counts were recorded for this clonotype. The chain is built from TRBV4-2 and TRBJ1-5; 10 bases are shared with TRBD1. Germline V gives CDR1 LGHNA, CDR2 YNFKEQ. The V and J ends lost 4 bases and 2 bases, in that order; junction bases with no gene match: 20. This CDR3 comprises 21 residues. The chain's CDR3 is CASSRVGGSGQGNVGNQPQHF. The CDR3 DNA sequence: TGTGCCAGCAGCCGCGTAGGTGGTTCGGGACAGGGGAATGTGGGCAATCAGCCCCAGCATTTT.

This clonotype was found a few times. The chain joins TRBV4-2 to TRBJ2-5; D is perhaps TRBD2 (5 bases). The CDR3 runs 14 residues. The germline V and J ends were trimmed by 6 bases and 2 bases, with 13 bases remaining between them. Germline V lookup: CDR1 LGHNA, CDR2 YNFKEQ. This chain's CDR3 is CASSKTLGQETQYF. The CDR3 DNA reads TGTGCCAGCAGTAAAACACTAGGACAAGAGACCCAGTACTTC.

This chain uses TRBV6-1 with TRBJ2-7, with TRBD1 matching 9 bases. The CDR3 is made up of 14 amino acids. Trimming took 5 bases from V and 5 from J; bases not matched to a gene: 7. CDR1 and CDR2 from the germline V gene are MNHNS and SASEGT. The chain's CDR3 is CASSWDRAVDEQYF. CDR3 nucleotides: TGTGCCAGCAGTTGGGACAGGGCGGTCGACGAGCAGTACTTC.

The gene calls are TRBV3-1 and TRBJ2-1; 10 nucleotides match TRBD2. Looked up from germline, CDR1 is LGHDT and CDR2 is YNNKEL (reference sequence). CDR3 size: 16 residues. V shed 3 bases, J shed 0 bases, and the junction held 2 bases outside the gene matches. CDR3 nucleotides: TGTGCCAGCAGCCAGGCTAGCGGGAGCTCCTACAATGAGCAGTTCTTC. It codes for CASSQASGSSYNEQFF.

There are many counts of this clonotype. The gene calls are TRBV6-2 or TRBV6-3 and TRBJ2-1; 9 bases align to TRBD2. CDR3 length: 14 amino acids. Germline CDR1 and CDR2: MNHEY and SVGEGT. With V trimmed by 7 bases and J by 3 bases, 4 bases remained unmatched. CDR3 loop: CASKGTSLYNEQFF. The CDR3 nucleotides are TGTGCCAGCAAAGGGACTAGCCTCTACAATGAGCAGTTCTTC.

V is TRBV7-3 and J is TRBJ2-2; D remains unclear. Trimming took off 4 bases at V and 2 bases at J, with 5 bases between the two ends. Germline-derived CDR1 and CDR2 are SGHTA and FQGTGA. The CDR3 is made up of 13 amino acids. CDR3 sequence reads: CASSSTNTGELFF. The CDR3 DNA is TGTGCCAGCAGCTCGACTAACACCGGGGAGCTGTTTTTT.

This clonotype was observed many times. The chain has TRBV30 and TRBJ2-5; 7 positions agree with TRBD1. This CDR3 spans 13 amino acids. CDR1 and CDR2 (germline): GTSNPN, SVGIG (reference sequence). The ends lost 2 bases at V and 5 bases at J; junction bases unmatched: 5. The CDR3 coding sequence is TGTGCCTGGAGTATGACAGGGTGGGAGACCCAGTACTTC. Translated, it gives CAWSMTGWETQYF.

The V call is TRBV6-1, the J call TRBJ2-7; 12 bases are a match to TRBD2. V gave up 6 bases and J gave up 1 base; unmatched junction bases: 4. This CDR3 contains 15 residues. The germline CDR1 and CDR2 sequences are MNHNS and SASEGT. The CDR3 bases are TGTGCCAGCAGAGCTGGACTAGCGGGATCCTACGAGCAGTACTTC. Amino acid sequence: CASRAGLAGSYEQYF.

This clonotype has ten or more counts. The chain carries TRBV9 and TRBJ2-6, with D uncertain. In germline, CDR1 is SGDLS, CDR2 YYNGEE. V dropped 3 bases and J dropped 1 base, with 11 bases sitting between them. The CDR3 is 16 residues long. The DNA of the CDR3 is TGTGCCAGCAGCGCCTCCTCAGTATCTGGGGCCAACGTCCTGACTTTC. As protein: CASSASSVSGANVLTF.

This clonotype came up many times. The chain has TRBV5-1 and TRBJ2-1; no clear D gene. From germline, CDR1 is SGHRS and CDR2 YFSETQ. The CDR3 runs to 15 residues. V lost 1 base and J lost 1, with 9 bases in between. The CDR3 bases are TGCGCCAGCAGCTTGTCCCTGCAATCCTACAATGAGCAGTTCTTC. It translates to CASSLSLQSYNEQFF.

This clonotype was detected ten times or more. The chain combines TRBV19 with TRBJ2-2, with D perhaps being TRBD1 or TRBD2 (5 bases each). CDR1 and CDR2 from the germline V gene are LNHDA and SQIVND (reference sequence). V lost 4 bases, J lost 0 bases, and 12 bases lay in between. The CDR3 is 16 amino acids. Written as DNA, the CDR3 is TGTGCCAGTAGTAGGGAGACAGTATCGAACACCGGGGAGCTGTTTTTT. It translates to CASSRETVSNTGELFF.

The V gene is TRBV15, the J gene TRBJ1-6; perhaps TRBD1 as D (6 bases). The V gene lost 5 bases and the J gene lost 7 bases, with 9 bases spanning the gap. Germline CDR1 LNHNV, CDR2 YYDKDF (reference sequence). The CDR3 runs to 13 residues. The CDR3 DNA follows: TGTGCCACCAGCGGGGACACCAATTCACCCCTCCACTTT. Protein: CATSGDTNSPLHF.

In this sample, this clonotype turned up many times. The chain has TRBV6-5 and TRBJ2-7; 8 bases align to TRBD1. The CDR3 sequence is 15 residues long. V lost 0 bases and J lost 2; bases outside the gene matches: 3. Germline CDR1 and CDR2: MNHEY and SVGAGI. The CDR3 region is CASSYSSGGPYEQYF. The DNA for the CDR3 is TGTGCCAGCAGTTACTCTTCAGGGGGCCCCTACGAGCAGTACTTC.

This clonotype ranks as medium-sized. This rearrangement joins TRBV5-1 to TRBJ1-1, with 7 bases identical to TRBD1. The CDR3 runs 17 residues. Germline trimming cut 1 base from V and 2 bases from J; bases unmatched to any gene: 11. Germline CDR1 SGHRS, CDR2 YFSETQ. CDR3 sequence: CASSLWEGAGSNTEAFF. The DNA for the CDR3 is TGCGCCAGCAGCTTGTGGGAGGGGGCGGGCAGTAACACTGAAGCTTTCTTT.

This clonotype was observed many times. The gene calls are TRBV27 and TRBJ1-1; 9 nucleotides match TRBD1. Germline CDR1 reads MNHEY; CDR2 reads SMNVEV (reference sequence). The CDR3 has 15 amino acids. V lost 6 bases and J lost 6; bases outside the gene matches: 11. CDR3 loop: CASSMINRGRAEAFF. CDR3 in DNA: TGTGCCAGCAGCATGATTAACAGGGGGCGGGCTGAAGCTTTCTTT.

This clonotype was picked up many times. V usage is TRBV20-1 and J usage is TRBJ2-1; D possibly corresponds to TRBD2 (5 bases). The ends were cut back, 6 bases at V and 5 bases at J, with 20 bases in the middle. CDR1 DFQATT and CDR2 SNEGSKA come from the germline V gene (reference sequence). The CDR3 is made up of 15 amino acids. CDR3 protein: CSATGFSGKDNEQFF. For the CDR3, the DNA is TGCAGTGCGACGGGGTTCAGCGGAAAGGACAATGAGCAGTTCTTC.

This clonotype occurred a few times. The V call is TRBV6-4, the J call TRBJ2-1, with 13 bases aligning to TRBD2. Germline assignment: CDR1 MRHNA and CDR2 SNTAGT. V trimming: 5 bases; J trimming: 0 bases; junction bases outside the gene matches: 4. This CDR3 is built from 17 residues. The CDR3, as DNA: TGTGCCAGCAGTAAGGGACTAGCGGGGACCTCCTACAATGAGCAGTTCTTC. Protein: CASSKGLAGTSYNEQFF.

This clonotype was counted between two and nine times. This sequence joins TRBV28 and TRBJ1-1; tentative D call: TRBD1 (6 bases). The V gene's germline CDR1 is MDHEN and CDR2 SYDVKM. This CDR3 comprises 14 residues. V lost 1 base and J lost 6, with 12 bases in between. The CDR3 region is CASSLFAGAAEAFF. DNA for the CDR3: TGTGCCAGCAGTTTATTTGCGGGGGCCGCTGAAGCTTTCTTT.

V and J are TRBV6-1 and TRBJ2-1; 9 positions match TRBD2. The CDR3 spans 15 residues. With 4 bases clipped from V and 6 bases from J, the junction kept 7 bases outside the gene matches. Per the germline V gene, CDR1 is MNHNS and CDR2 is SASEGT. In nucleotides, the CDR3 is TGTGCCAGCAGTGCCTTCGCGGGAGGGTCCAATGAGCAGTTCTTC. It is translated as CASSAFAGGSNEQFF.

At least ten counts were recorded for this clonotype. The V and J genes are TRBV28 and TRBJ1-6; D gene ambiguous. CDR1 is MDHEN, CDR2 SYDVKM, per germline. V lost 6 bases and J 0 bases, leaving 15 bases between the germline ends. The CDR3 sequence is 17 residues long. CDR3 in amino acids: CASSSSHVSSYNSPLHF. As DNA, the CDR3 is TGTGCCAGCAGCTCATCCCACGTGAGCTCCTATAATTCACCCCTCCACTTT.

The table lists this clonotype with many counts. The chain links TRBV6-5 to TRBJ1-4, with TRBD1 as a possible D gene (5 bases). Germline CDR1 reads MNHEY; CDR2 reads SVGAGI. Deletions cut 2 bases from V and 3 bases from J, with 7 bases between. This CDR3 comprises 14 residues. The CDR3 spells CASSYGGANEKLFF. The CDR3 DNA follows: TGTGCCAGCAGTTACGGGGGGGCTAATGAAAAACTGTTTTTT.

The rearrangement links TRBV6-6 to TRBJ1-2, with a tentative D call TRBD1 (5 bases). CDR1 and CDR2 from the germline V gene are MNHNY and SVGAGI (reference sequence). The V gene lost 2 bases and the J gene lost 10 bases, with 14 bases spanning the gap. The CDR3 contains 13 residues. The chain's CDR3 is CASSYLWDRAYTF. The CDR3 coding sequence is TGTGCCAGCAGTTACCTATGGGACCGCGCCTACACCTTC.

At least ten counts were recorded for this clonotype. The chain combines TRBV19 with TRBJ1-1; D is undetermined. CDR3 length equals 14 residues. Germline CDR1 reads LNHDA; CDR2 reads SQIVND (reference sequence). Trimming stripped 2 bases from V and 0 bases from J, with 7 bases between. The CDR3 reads CASSINLMNTEAFF. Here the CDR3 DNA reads TGTGCCAGTAGTATAAATTTAATGAACACTGAAGCTTTCTTT.

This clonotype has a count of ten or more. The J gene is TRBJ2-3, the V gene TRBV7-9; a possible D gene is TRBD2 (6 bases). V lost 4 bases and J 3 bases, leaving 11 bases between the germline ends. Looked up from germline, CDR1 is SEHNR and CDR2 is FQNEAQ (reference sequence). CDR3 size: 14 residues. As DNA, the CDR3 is TGTGCCAGCAGCTCCATGGGGGGAACAGATACGCAGTATTTT. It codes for CASSSMGGTDTQYF.